This TCR beta chain came from a study of T cells in Graves' hyperthyroidism and ophthalmopathy. Study summary: The initial diagnosis was the point when peripheral blood was collected, ahead of any treatment.

The CDR3 sequence is 15 residues long. CDR1 and CDR2 from the germline V gene are SGHVS and FNYEAQ. Trimming cost V 5 bases and J 2 bases, with 14 bases left between them. This clonotype has at least ten counts. RNA transcripts yielded amplified TCR beta CDR3 regions. HTBI primers were used for first-round RT-PCR of the TCR CDR3. Each CDR3 protein is one row after TCRdb ran MiXCR on the multiplex PCR reads. The sample lists approximately 430,000 distinct CDR3 sequences, roughly 14% seen once, with less than 15% in the top ten. The receptor was isolated from a man aged 18 to 29 with Graves' ophthalmopathy. The chain combines TRBV7-6 with TRBJ2-3; D may be TRBD1 (5 bases). Sequencing was done on a sample of blood. Here the CDR3 reads CASSMAGFATDTQYF. Here the CDR3 DNA reads TGTGCCAGCAGCATGGCAGGGTTTGCCACAGATACGCAGTATTTT. Variable domain in full (rest from reference TRBV7-6 and TRBJ2-3): GAGVSQSPRYKVTKRGQDVALRCDPISGHVSLYWYRQALGQGPEFLTYFNYEAQQDKSGLPNDRFSAERPEGSISTLTIQRTEQRDSAMYRCASSMAGFATDTQYFGPGTRLTVL.